These 6 T cell receptor beta chains were sequenced from one sample in a study of beta chain features in type 1 diabetes. General study points: Shortening of TCRB CDR3s, moderate but significant, appeared in all four CD4+ subsets of Type 1 diabetes patients.

These receptors have no identified antigens. Expressed TCRB transcripts were sequenced because the entire RNA isolate underwent reverse transcription. Assay: immunoSEQ multiplex PCR; the TCRdb copy retains only in-frame clones and omits some. The sample has some 160,000 clones, roughly 9% seen once. Sequenced input: central memory CD4+ T cells from blood. Every receptor here comes from a woman aged 25 to 39 with type 1 diabetes.

This chain connects TRBV30 to TRBJ2-3, with a weak D call TRBD2 (6 bases). The germline V and J ends were trimmed by 2 bases and 5 bases, with 14 bases remaining between them. Germline V CDR1 and CDR2: GTSNPN, SVGIG (reference sequence). The CDR3 is 14 amino acids. The chain's CDR3 is CAWSLARLGDTQYF. CDR3 coding DNA: TGTGCCTGGAGTCTAGCGCGTCTGGGAGATACGCAGTATTTT. Full variable domain (rest looked up from reference TRBV30 and TRBJ2-3): SQTIHQWPATLVQPVGSPLSLECTVEGTSNPNLYWYRQAAGRGLQLLFYSVGIGQISSEVPQNLSASRPQDRQFILSSKKLLLSDSGFYLCAWSLARLGDTQYFGPGTRLTVL.

The chain recombines TRBV4-1 with TRBJ2-7; a weak D match, TRBD1 (5 bases). The CDR3 has 14 residues. V lost 1 base and J 0 bases, leaving 7 bases between the germline ends. CDR1 MGHRA and CDR2 YSYEKL come from the germline V gene. This CDR3 is CASSQGDSSYEQYF. As DNA, the CDR3 is TGCGCCAGCAGCCAAGGCGACAGCTCCTACGAGCAGTACTTC.

The J gene is TRBJ1-2, the V gene TRBV12-5; 7 bases map to TRBD1. Germline V CDR1 and CDR2: LGHNT, FRNRAP. The CDR3 length is 14 residues. With V trimmed by 1 base and J by 6 bases, 5 bases remained unmatched. CDR3 in amino acids: CASGLGTGSNGYTF. The CDR3 nucleotides read TGTGCTAGTGGTTTGGGGACAGGCTCAAATGGCTACACCTTC.

V gene TRBV18 combines with J gene TRBJ1-3, with D uncertain. CDR3 length equals 17 residues. V was clipped by 3 bases and J by 4 bases, with 19 bases between them. Germline V CDR1 and CDR2: KGHSH, LQKENI. The CDR3, as DNA: TGTGCCAGCTCACCGACTGGCGCACCTACCGAAGGAAACACCATATATTTT. Translating gives CASSPTGAPTEGNTIYF.

The chain links TRBV28 to TRBJ1-4, with D perhaps matching TRBD1 (6 bases). The CDR3 extends over 14 amino acids. Germline V gene sequence: CDR1 MDHEN, CDR2 SYDVKM. V dropped 7 bases and J dropped 6 bases, with 15 bases sitting between them. The CDR3 sequence is CASTPGGADEKLFF. The CDR3 region has the DNA TGTGCCAGCACTCCGGGGGGGGCAGATGAAAAACTGTTTTTT.

This clone was picked up a small number of times. The V and J genes are TRBV11-2 and TRBJ2-5, with a possible D match to TRBD1 (6 bases). CDR1 is SGHAT and CDR2 is FQNNGV in the germline V gene. Trimming cost V 4 bases and J 4 bases, with 7 bases left between them. The CDR3 length is 12 residues. The CDR3: CASSSQGETQYF. CDR3 DNA: TGTGCCAGCAGCTCACAGGGAGAGACCCAGTACTTC.